A single T cell receptor (beta chain) is shown here with its context. What this receptor recognizes is not known. Base qualities were left out, and no much larger clone turns up one base away. TCRbeta CDR3 regions were amplified from genomic DNA using the immunoSEQ Assay, a bias-controlled multiplex PCR. The authors' analysis ran thus. The number of nucleated cells in each sample was estimated by amplification of reference gene primers within the assay. To quantify the absolute abundance of each unique TCRbeta CDR3 rearrangement, sequence reads were collapsed and filtered. For each sample, productive Simpson clonality was calculated as the square root of Simpson's diversity index over productive rearrangements. Not all clones reach the TCRdb copy of this immuneACCESS table, which keeps in-frame sequences only. Checked studies attribute under half of the gap to unresolved V genes and leave the rest unexplained. Clone size and V and J calls were adopted from that table, with D and trimming inferred from the DNA. The sample contains some 170,000 clones, roughly 80% of them found a single time. Of the sample, around 2.8% falls within the top ten clones.

The collaborating institutions used their own protocols to collect whole blood in K2EDTA tubes. Collaborator samples were shipped for TCRbeta analysis as frozen whole blood, isolated PBMCs, or DNA extracted from either sample type. This sample is part of a study of blood T cell repertoires in COVID-19 (dated by TCRdb to between 2020 and 2021). Background for the entire study: The collaborator samples originated in the United States, Italy and Spain and spanned the acute and convalescent phases of COVID-19. The prospective study material was composed of cDNA or gDNA derived from T cells, B-cell-depleted T cells, or PBMCs. Subjects who had been exposed to COVID-19, were actively infected with it, or had recovered from it provided the deeply sampled blood TCRbeta repertoires that made up the dataset. A freely available public database, intended as a resource for researchers studying the immune response to SARS-CoV-2, is where the repertoires were released. Samples were obtained from the ongoing ImmuneRACE study (first 160 participants) and from about 1,300 subjects provided by 6 global collaborators. The sample metadata nearly always contained a de-identified subject ID, COVID-19 status, age in years and sex. Where available, HLA class I and class II types were obtained from metadata supplied by the sample provider rather than from assay-based typing.

There are 16 amino acids in the CDR3, from cysteine to phenylalanine inclusive. Only CDR3 DNA is held: 48 bases, read in frame from base 1. V and J are truncated by 0 bases and 5 bases respectively, leaving an intervening sequence of 16 bases. The germline V gene specifies SGHNT as CDR1 and YENEEA as CDR2. The study at large found these results: Clinical and demographic metadata were provided uncurated, with the amount varying by source and participant.

The rearrangement joined TRBV11-3 to TRBJ2-5; perhaps TRBD2 is the D gene, with 6 bases matching. Sequencing used peripheral blood. The clonotype comes from a man between 65 and 80 years old with acute or convalescent COVID-19. The DNA sequence is TGTGCCAGCAGCTTAGATCTAACCGCGGGAAAGGAGACCCAGTACTTC. The encoded protein is CASSLDLTAGKETQYF.